The source of this T cell receptor (beta chain) is a study of T cell repertoires in cytomegalovirus infection. Study summary: CMV infection plus the matching HLA type was flagged by public TCR beta signatures. Broader study findings: Clonotypes of TCR beta that were HLA-C-restricted and CMV-specific dominated the ex vivo response. Cumulative frequency (of public TCR beta family members) identified carriers of CMV plus the relevant HLA.

TCRdb re-analysed the reads in MiXCR, keeping a single row per CDR3 protein. The table lists approximately 1,000,000 distinct CDR3 sequences, approximately 30% of them singletons. On this clonotype itself: Antigen specificity is unknown.

The receptor was isolated from a human donor in good health (CMV status not recorded). Some clones in this sample may be carry-over from other donors' samples. Sequencing used cultured CD8+ T cells from PBMCs, obtained from culture after CMV antigen stimulation.

The CDR3 nucleotides read TGTGCCAGCAGCTGGCCAGGCGGTCAGTGGGAGCAGTACTTC. It is translated as CASSWPGGQWEQYF. The chain combines TRBV7-9 with TRBJ2-7; unclear D gene. CDR1 and CDR2 (germline): SEHNR, FQNEAQ (reference sequence). This CDR3 has 14 amino acids. V lost 4 bases, J lost 7 bases, and 17 bases lay in between.